A selection of T cell receptor beta chains follows, all from one sample in a study of blood T cell repertoires in COVID-19. Clones were read by immunoSEQ multiplex PCR, and TCRdb kept only the in-frame ones, dropping some. Altogether 40,000 to 55,000 clones are present, more than 65% being singletons, with the ten largest covering about 14%. Sequencing used peripheral blood. Receptors originate from a human donor in a cohort sampled during active COVID-19. Both conserved end residues are part of each CDR3. Fields, in order: D gene, V gene, clone size, J gene, CDR3 protein, CDR3 DNA. The D gene is left open where the match is weak. The size of a clone is reported for some rows only, either as once, few or many, or as a class for expanded clones.

TRBD1	TRBV23-1	NA	TRBJ2-4	CASSQSTGELAKNIQYF	TGCGCCAGCAGTCAATCTACAGGGGAGTTGGCCAAAAACATTCAGTACTTC
NA	TRBV6-1	NA	TRBJ1-2	CASSEVRDNYGYTF	TGTGCCAGCAGTGAAGTGAGGGATAACTATGGCTACACCTTC
TRBD1	TRBV24-1	NA	TRBJ1-5	CATSDPGTGNQPQHF	TGTGCCACCAGTGATCCTGGGACAGGTAATCAGCCCCAGCATTTT
TRBD1	TRBV20-1	NA	TRBJ2-2	CSAIDRVMYTGELFF	TGCAGTGCTATTGACAGGGTGATGTACACCGGGGAGCTGTTTTTT
TRBD1	TRBV5-1	once	TRBJ2-1	CASSLGQGRNEQFF	TGCGCCAGCAGCTTGGGACAGGGTCGAAATGAGCAGTTCTTC
NA	TRBV24-1	NA	TRBJ1-1	CATSDFRGTEAFF	TGTGCCACCAGTGATTTTAGGGGGACTGAAGCTTTCTTT
NA	TRBV7-3	NA	TRBJ2-7	CASSSHPAGATYEQYF	TGTGCCAGCAGCTCCCACCCCGCAGGGGCCACCTACGAGCAGTACTTC
NA	TRBV19	once	TRBJ2-1	CASSTQTGLNEQFF	TGTGCCAGTAGTACTCAAACGGGGTTGAATGAGCAGTTCTTC
TRBD2	TRBV5-1	NA	TRBJ2-4	CASSLAGGENIQYF	TGCGCCAGCAGCTTGGCCGGGGGGGAAAACATTCAGTACTTC
TRBD2	TRBV16	NA	TRBJ2-7	CASSLMTSGAAEQYF	TGTGCCAGCAGCCTTATGACTAGCGGGGCCGCCGAGCAGTACTTC
NA	TRBV30	NA	TRBJ1-1	CAWSNEAGENTEAFF	TGTGCCTGGAGTAATGAAGCAGGGGAGAACACTGAAGCTTTCTTT
TRBD1	TRBV12-5	NA	TRBJ2-7	CASGLATGGEQYF	TGTGCTAGTGGTTTGGCGACAGGGGGAGAGCAGTACTTC
TRBD2	TRBV9	NA	TRBJ2-7	CASSGGLAASYEQYF	TGTGCCAGCAGCGGCGGACTAGCGGCCTCCTACGAGCAGTACTTC
NA	TRBV4-3	NA	TRBJ2-7	CASSQDIGGALEQYF	TGCGCCAGCAGCCAAGACATCGGCGGGGCCCTCGAGCAGTACTTC
TRBD2	TRBV5-1	NA	TRBJ2-7	CASSLGTSGSHEQYF	TGCGCCAGCAGCTTAGGGACTAGCGGGAGTCACGAGCAGTACTTC
NA	TRBV4-2	NA	TRBJ1-1	CASRRTQGFLEAFF	TGTGCCAGCAGGCGAACGCAGGGATTTCTTGAAGCTTTCTTT
TRBD2	TRBV5-1	NA	TRBJ2-5	CASSLAVASGQETQYF	TGCGCCAGCAGCTTGGCCGTGGCTAGCGGCCAAGAGACCCAGTACTTC